This T cell receptor beta chain is drawn from a study of blood T cell repertoires in COVID-19. Study as a whole: COVID-19 samples collected from the United States, Italy and Spain covered acute and convalescent phases.

The authors' processing: Counts of nucleated cells, estimated from reference gene primer amplification, were obtained. TCRdb's table, derived via immunoSEQ multiplex PCR, lists solely in-frame clones and lacks some. Clone size and V and J calls were adopted from that table, with D and trimming inferred from the DNA. The sample records hundreds of thousands of clones, 85% to 90% being singletons. The V gene's germline CDR1 is SQVTM and CDR2 ANQGSEA. The length of the CDR3 is 18 residues. V was cut by 2 bases and J by 0 bases, with 20 bases left in between. The origin of this receptor is a man aged 80 or over with acute or convalescent COVID-19. This chain connects TRBV29-1 to TRBJ2-1, with D perhaps TRBD2 (7 bases). The sequenced material came from peripheral blood. CDR3 DNA: TGCAGCGTTGAAAGCGGCGGGAGAGGGGGTAGCTCCTACAATGAGCAGTTCTTC. Amino acid sequence: CSVESGGRGGSSYNEQFF.